The rows below give T cell receptor beta chains drawn from one sample of a study of regulatory T cells in long-lasting Graves disease. TCRdb re-analysed the multiplex PCR reads in MiXCR, keeping a single row per CDR3 protein. The table lists roughly 610,000 distinct CDR3 sequences, roughly 15% of them singletons. The same data also went into a second study, on T cells in Graves' hyperthyroidism and ophthalmopathy.

The source was peripheral blood mononuclear cells (PBMCs), collected at new diagnosis, from a patient treated with antithyroid drugs. Every receptor here comes from a woman in her twenties or thirties with Graves disease. CDR3s include the opening cysteine and the closing phenylalanine or tryptophan.

V gene | CDR3 protein
TRBV6-1 | CACTGQTPAEAFF
TRBV12-5 | CASGLGSDNEQFF
TRBV20-1 | CSASRTSGSDEQFF
TRBV7-3 | CASSPSHAQGDYEQYF
TRBV15 | CATSSASYNEQFF
TRBV29-1 | CSVAGTVEQFF
TRBV7-2 | CASSLSRDSTIYF
TRBV7-2 | CASSLVVLAKETQYF
TRBV11-2 | CASSLPGEPQHF
TRBV20-1 | CSARNLTGILSGNTIYF
TRBV24-1 | CATSDPLAGAYNEQFF
TRBV30 | CAWKSTEKNTEAFF
TRBV28 | CASSSPGRGPLTQHF
TRBV20-1 | CSASRGGVLGYTF
TRBV7-9 | CASSQSGGSYEQYF
TRBV7-3 | CASRFNRGLAGKRTDTQYF
TRBV28 | CASTPHFLADTQYF
TRBV6-2/TRBV6-3 | CASRPVRLEQGRGDEQYF
TRBV15 | CATSWGSLSGEQYF
TRBV5-1 | CASSLTSGGSYNEQFF
TRBV5-1 | CASSLALEASTDTQYF
TRBV20-1 | CSARLASSPNYEQYF
TRBV5-4 | CASSLAGALNTEAFF
TRBV6-1 | CASSRQTENQPQHF
TRBV5-1 | CASSLDRLSSYNEQFF
TRBV5-5 | CASSPRFGSAPAF
TRBV19 | CASSSHRQIDNQPQHF
TRBV12-3/TRBV12-4 | CASSFRREGRFNEQFF
TRBV2 | CAIGQGEHSGANVLTF
TRBV18 | CASSPQTGTNYGYTF
TRBV11-3 | CASSLDPPTQYF
TRBV5-1 | CASSPRTDNSYEQYF
TRBV6-2/TRBV6-3 | CASSYSGYTEAFF
TRBV6-1 | CASNFGRGTDSPLHF
TRBV6-1 | CASSASLEGEWYEQYF
TRBV20-1 | CSADKGGGRAKLFF
TRBV20-1 | CSAFRALTEAFF
TRBV6-2/TRBV6-3 | CASSYSGAREQYF
TRBV11-2 | CASSLYTGAEGAQYF
TRBV30 | CACRSYRAVSYNEQFF
TRBV7-2 | CASSFRDSSYEQYF
TRBV28 | CASSTGGRSYEQYF
TRBV11-2 | CASSLLETLGEQYF